Given below is one TCR beta chain in context. This clonotype was seen a few times. The antigen it binds to is not known. No much larger clone exists at a distance of one base, and base qualities are not known. Looking up the germline V gene yields CDR1 MNHNS and CDR2 SASEGT. From cysteine to phenylalanine, the CDR3 is 13 amino acids long. The DNA shown is the 39-base CDR3, in frame from base 1. V is reduced by 1 base and J by 4 bases, leaving a spacing of 5 bases between them. This entry is derived from a study of CD8 T cells in ankylosing spondylitis (dated by TCRdb to the late 2010s). For the wider study: The study profiled T cell receptor beta repertoires in healthy donors and ankylosing spondylitis patients to find disease-linked TCR variants. In total, the full study cohort was made up of 85 to 140 healthy donors and approximately 27 ankylosing spondylitis patients. Peripheral blood was sampled, and synovial fluid was also collected from ankylosing spondylitis patients. Study-wide conclusions, independent of this receptor: Some of the motif variants had been reported before in the synovial fluid and blood of reactive arthritis patients, a finding that suggests common disease-initiation mechanisms. The disease-linked clones had a CD8+ phenotype and were found at relatively low frequencies in peripheral blood. A TCR beta motif made up of several highly homologous amino acid variants appeared to be characteristic of blood from ankylosing spondylitis patients. Significant enrichment of the disease-linked clones was reported in matched synovial fluid samples from ankylosing spondylitis patients.

Instrument used: Illumina HiSeq 2500. Quantitative 5'-RACE with molecular barcodes was used to prepare TCR beta libraries. The paper's data handling went like this. A new computational method, built on a probabilistic model of VDJ rearrangement, was used to identify disease-linked TCR variants. TCRdb ran its own pipeline on the public reads, namely fastp trimming at Q25 and MiXCR clone calling, and kept in-frame beta chains. Each CDR3 protein gets just one entry, which takes the most common genes and DNA from the rows behind it. The V and J calls and clone size come from TCRdb's table, not from the authors' own analysis. The sample table records 150,000 to 200,000 distinct CDR3 sequences; 10% to 15% of these occur just once. The ten most abundant clones make up more than 9.5% of the sample.

The TCR originated in a female donor with ankylosing spondylitis or in good health (not recorded which). The rearrangement combines TRBV6-1 with TRBJ1-5, with the D gene not clear enough to name. The sequenced material came from blood, either unsorted or a sorted T cell fraction (not recorded which). The CDR3 region has the sequence CASSEVANQPQHF. The sequence in DNA is TGTGCCAGCAGTGAAGTCGCGAATCAGCCCCAGCATTTT.